This is a list of T cell receptor beta chains from one sample in a study of T cell clones after liver transplantation. Measured with immunoSEQ multiplex PCR; TCRdb has only the in-frame clones, and not every one. The sample lists 70,000 or so clones, 85% to 95% occurring once. The sequencing used CD4+ T cells from blood, collected roughly 25 months after liver transplant. Source of these receptors: a human patient who received a liver transplant. The graft donor may have contributed some T cells. Both conserved end residues are part of each CDR3. A D gene is named only where the DNA matches it firmly. Size tells how often a clone was seen (once, few, many) or the class of an expanded clone, and some rows leave it out.

d_gene,v_gene,abundance,j_gene,CDR3aa,CDR3nt
.,TRBV2,.,TRBJ1-3,CASSLRTIPSATGNTIYF,TGTGCCAGCAGTCTGAGGACAATACCCTCTGCAACTGGAAACACCATATATTTT
.,TRBV18,.,TRBJ1-1,CASSPGRFTEAFF,TGTGCCAGCTCACCTGGCAGGTTCACTGAAGCTTTCTTT
.,TRBV7-2,.,TRBJ1-6,CASRPRAGNSPLHF,TGTGCCAGCAGACCGCGGGCCGGTAATTCACCCCTCCACTTT
.,TRBV4-3,.,TRBJ1-5,CASSQDLAVGARAQHF,TGCGCCAGCAGCCAAGATCTGGCGGTGGGCGCGCGGGCCCAGCATTTT
.,TRBV28,.,TRBJ1-2,CASSLRTPDNYGYTF,TGTGCCAGCAGTTTACGGACACCAGACAACTATGGCTACACCTTC
TRBD1,TRBV19,.,TRBJ1-1,CASSIQGAVGEAFF,TGTGCCAGTAGTATACAGGGGGCCGTTGGTGAAGCTTTCTTT
.,TRBV4-2,.,TRBJ1-2,CASSRRDRLNYGYTF,TGTGCCAGCAGCCGAAGAGACAGGCTGAACTATGGCTACACCTTC
TRBD2,TRBV19,.,TRBJ2-5,CASRLAGVETQYF,TGTGCCAGCAGACTAGCGGGAGTAGAGACCCAGTACTTC
TRBD1,TRBV19,.,TRBJ1-2,CASSKMRTGVDYGYTF,TGTGCCAGTAGTAAGATGAGGACAGGGGTAGACTATGGCTACACCTTC
.,TRBV7-2,.,TRBJ1-1,CASSSQRNTEAFF,TGTGCCAGCAGCTCCCAGAGGAACACTGAAGCTTTCTTT
.,TRBV5-1,.,TRBJ1-1,CASSPLSAGNTEAFF,TGCGCCAGCAGCCCCCTATCCGCGGGAAACACTGAAGCTTTCTTT
TRBD1,TRBV5-1,.,TRBJ2-3,CASGTGSTDTQYF,TGCGCCAGCGGGACAGGCAGCACAGATACGCAGTATTTT
.,TRBV21-1,once,TRBJ1-3,CASSKVSVARGNGNTIYF,.
.,TRBV21-1,.,TRBJ2-1,CASSGLAIEQFF,TGTGCCAGCAGTGGACTAGCAATTGAGCAGTTCTTC
.,TRBV6-5,.,TRBJ2-7,CASSYRAGKGYEQYF,TGTGCCAGCAGTTACCGGGCAGGGAAGGGGTACGAGCAGTACTTC
.,TRBV5-4,.,TRBJ2-1,CASSSGTMSSYNEQFF,TGTGCCAGCAGCTCCGGGACCATGAGCTCCTACAATGAGCAGTTCTTC
.,TRBV19,.,TRBJ2-7,CASKGHGVSNEQYF,TGTGCCAGTAAGGGTCATGGGGTGAGCAACGAGCAGTACTTC
.,TRBV4-3,.,TRBJ1-1,CASSQDARGNTEAFF,TGCGCCAGCAGCCAAGATGCGAGAGGGAACACTGAAGCTTTCTTT
.,TRBV27,.,TRBJ1-4,CASSLSRITNEKLFF,TGTGCCAGCAGTTTATCAAGGATAACTAATGAAAAACTGTTTTTT
.,TRBV27,.,TRBJ1-5,CASSLRAATFVNQPQHF,TGTGCCAGCAGTTTACGGGCAGCTACCTTTGTCAATCAGCCCCAGCATTTT
.,TRBV7-8,once,TRBJ2-7,CASSPSYRETSYEQYF,TGTGCCAGCAGCCCAAGCTACAGGGAGACCTCCTACGAGCAGTACTTC
.,TRBV2,once,TRBJ1-4,CASSEGDEKLFF,TGTGCCAGCAGTGAAGGCGATGAAAAACTGTTTTTT
.,TRBV12-5,.,TRBJ2-2,CASGLGLGTGELFF,TGTGCTAGTGGTTTGGGGCTGGGAACCGGGGAGCTGTTTTTT
.,TRBV19,once,TRBJ2-1,CASSTNLGAYNEQFF,TGTGCCAGTAGCACGAACCTCGGTGCCTACAATGAGCAGTTCTTC
.,TRBV27,.,TRBJ1-1,CASSLLVSTEAFF,TGTGCCAGCAGTTTATTGGTGAGCACTGAAGCTTTCTTT
.,TRBV5-1,.,TRBJ1-2,CASSFAASYGYTF,TGCGCCAGCAGCTTCGCGGCATCTTATGGCTACACCTTC
.,TRBV12-5,.,TRBJ2-7,CASGFRRGLPYEQYF,TGTGCTAGTGGTTTTAGACGGGGTTTGCCCTACGAGCAGTACTTC
.,TRBV19,.,TRBJ2-3,CASSIGSGSSSTDTQYF,TGTGCCAGTAGTATAGGGTCGGGTTCCTCTAGCACAGATACGCAGTATTTT
.,TRBV25-1,.,TRBJ2-3,CASRGTGSGVKTDTQYF,TGTGCCAGCAGGGGTACCGGGAGTGGTGTGAAGACAGATACGCAGTATTTT
TRBD1,TRBV5-1,.,TRBJ2-5,CASQRQGRETQYF,TGCGCCAGCCAAAGACAGGGTAGGGAGACCCAGTACTTC
.,TRBV18,.,TRBJ1-1,CASSPRVNTEAFF,TGTGCCAGCTCACCCCGCGTGAACACTGAAGCTTTCTTT
.,TRBV30,.,TRBJ1-1,CAWSPTGNTEAFF,TGTGCCTGGAGTCCGACAGGGAACACTGAAGCTTTCTTT
.,TRBV7-2,.,TRBJ2-7,CASSLHNGYEQYF,TGTGCCAGCAGCTTACATAATGGGTACGAGCAGTACTTC
.,TRBV30,.,TRBJ1-4,CAWSEQGPPNEKLFF,TGTGCCTGGAGTGAACAGGGCCCACCTAATGAAAAACTGTTTTTT
TRBD1,TRBV18,.,TRBJ2-3,CASSPGQGGRDTQYF,TGTGCCAGCTCGCCCGGACAGGGAGGACGGGATACGCAGTATTTT
.,TRBV6-5,.,TRBJ1-3,CASSLGHEQSGNTIYF,TGTGCCAGCAGTTTGGGACACGAACAATCTGGAAACACCATATATTTT
TRBD1,TRBV9,.,TRBJ1-1,CASSTLQGGTEAFF,TGTGCCAGCAGCACATTACAGGGGGGCACTGAAGCTTTCTTT
TRBD2,TRBV6-6,.,TRBJ2-1,CASSYSPGLYNEQFF,TGTGCCAGCAGTTACTCCCCGGGACTATACAATGAGCAGTTCTTC
.,TRBV21-1,.,TRBJ1-4,CASSAPVEAGEKLFF,TGTGCCAGCAGCGCCCCGGTGGAGGCAGGTGAAAAACTGTTTTTT
TRBD2,TRBV19,.,TRBJ2-1,CASSYFLAGGPGLDEQFF,TGTGCCAGTAGTTATTTCTTGGCGGGAGGGCCAGGTTTGGATGAGCAGTTCTTC
TRBD2,TRBV7-2,.,TRBJ2-1,CASSRLAGEPHNEQFF,TGTGCCAGCAGCCGACTAGCGGGAGAGCCCCACAATGAGCAGTTCTTC
TRBD1,TRBV18,.,TRBJ1-5,CASSPVGTASGNQPQHF,TGTGCCAGCTCACCAGTCGGGACAGCTTCGGGCAATCAGCCCCAGCATTTT
TRBD2,TRBV19,.,TRBJ2-1,CASSIGGLAKPEQFF,TGTGCCAGTAGTATAGGGGGACTAGCGAAGCCTGAGCAGTTCTTC
.,TRBV10-3,.,TRBJ2-5,CAISGEGRGGQETQYF,TGTGCCATCAGTGGGGAGGGCAGGGGAGGCCAAGAGACCCAGTACTTC
TRBD2,TRBV27,.,TRBJ2-7,CASSLFPSLAGATYEQYF,TGTGCCAGCAGCCTATTCCCTAGTCTAGCGGGAGCCACCTACGAGCAGTACTTC
TRBD1,TRBV11-2,.,TRBJ2-1,CASSSGQGAYNEQFF,TGTGCCAGCAGCTCCGGACAGGGGGCTTACAATGAGCAGTTCTTC
.,TRBV9,once,TRBJ1-5,CASSVREDQPQHF,TGTGCCAGCAGCGTCCGGGAGGATCAGCCCCAGCATTTT
.,TRBV5-6,.,TRBJ1-1,CASSLRTEAFF,TGTGCCAGCAGCCTCAGGACTGAAGCTTTCTTT
TRBD1,TRBV27,.,TRBJ2-7,CASSYRGYEQYF,TGTGCCAGCAGTTACAGGGGCTACGAGCAGTACTTC
.,TRBV5-6,.,TRBJ2-7,CASSRDSPPGQYF,TGTGCCAGCAGCCGCGACAGTCCCCCAGGACAGTACTTC
.,TRBV10-2,.,TRBJ1-2,CASSADRLPYGYTF,TGCGCCAGCAGTGCGGACCGCCTCCCCTATGGCTACACCTTC
.,TRBV28,.,TRBJ2-1,CASSVLQVMGSLSSYNEQFF,TGTGCCAGCAGTGTCCTACAGGTTATGGGTTCGCTCAGCTCCTACAATGAGCAGTTCTTC
.,TRBV28,.,TRBJ2-7,CASSLLSYEQYF,TGTGCCAGCAGTTTACTATCCTACGAGCAGTACTTC
TRBD1,TRBV7-9,.,TRBJ2-7,CASSFDRGREEQYF,TGTGCCAGCAGCTTCGACAGGGGGCGGGAAGAGCAGTACTTC